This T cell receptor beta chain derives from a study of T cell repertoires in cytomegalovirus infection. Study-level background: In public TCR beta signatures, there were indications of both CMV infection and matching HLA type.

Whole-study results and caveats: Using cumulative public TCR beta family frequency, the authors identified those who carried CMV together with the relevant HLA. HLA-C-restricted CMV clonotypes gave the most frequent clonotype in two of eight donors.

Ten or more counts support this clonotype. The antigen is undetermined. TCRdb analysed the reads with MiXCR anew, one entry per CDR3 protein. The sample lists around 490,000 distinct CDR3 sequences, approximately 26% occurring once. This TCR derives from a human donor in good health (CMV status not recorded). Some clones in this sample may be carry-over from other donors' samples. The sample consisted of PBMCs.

The CDR3 bases are TGTGCCAGCAGCCAAACGGGAAACACCATATATTTT. It yields the protein CASSQTGNTIYF. This chain links TRBV7-2 with TRBJ1-3; D is ambiguous. The CDR3 loop spans 12 amino acids. V lost 5 bases to trimming and J lost 4 bases, with 6 bases between them. Looked up from germline, CDR1 is SGHTA and CDR2 is FQGNSA.